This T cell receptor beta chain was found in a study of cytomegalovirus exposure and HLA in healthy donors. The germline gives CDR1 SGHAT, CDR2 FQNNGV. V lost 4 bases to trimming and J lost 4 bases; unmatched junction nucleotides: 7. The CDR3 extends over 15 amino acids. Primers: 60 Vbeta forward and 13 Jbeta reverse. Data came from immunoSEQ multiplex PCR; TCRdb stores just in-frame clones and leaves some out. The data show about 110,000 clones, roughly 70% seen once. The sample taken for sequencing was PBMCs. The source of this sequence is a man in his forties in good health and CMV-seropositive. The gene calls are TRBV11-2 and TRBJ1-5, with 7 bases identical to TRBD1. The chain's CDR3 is CASSSAGTDNQPQHF. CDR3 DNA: TGTGCCAGCAGCTCCGCGGGGACAGATAATCAGCCCCAGCATTTT.